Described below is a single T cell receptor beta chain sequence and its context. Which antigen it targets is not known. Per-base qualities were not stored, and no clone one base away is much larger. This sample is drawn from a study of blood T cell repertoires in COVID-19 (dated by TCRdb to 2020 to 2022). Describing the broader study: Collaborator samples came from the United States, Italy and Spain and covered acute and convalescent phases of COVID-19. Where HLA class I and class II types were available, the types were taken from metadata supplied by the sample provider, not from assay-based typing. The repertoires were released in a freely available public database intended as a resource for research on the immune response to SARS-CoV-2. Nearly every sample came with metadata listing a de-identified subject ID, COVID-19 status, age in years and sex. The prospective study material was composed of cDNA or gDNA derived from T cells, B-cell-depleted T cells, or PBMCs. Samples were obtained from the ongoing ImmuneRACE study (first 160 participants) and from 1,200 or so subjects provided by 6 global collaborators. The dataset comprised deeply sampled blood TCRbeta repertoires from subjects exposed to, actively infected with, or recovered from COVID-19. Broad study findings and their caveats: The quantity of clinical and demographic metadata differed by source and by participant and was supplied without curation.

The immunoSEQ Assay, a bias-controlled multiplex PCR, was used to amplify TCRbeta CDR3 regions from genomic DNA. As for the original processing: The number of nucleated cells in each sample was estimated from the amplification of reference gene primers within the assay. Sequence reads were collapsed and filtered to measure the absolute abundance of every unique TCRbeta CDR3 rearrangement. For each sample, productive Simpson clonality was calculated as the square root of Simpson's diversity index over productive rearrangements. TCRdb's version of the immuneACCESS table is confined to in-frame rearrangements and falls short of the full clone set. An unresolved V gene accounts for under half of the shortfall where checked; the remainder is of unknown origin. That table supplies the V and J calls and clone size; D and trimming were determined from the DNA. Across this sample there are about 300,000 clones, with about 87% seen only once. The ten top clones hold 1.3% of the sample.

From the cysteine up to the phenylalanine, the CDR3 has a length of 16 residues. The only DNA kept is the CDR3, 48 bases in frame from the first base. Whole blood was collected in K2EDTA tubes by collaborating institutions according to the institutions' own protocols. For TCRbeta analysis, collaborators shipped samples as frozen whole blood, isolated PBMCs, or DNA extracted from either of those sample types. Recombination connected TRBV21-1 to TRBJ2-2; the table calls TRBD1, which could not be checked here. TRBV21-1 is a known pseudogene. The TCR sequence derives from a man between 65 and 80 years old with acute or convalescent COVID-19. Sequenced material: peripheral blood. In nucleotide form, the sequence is TGTGCCAGCAGCGGAACCAGGGGCCGCGGCACCGGGGAGCTGTTTTTT. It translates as CASSGTRGRGTGELFF.